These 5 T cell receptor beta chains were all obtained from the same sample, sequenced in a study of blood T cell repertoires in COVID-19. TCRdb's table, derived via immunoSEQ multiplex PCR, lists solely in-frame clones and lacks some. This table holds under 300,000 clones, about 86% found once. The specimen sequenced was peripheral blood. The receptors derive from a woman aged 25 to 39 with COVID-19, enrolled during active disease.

The CDR3 nucleotides are TGTGCCAGTAGGAGCGGGGGGGCTTCCAATGAGCAGTTCTTC. Translation gives CASRSGGASNEQFF. The chain carries TRBV19 and TRBJ2-1, with 10 bases aligning to TRBD2. Losses at the gene ends were 6 bases for V and 6 bases for J; bases not matched to a gene: 5. This CDR3 has 14 amino acids. Germline V CDR1 and CDR2: LNHDA, SQIVND (reference sequence).

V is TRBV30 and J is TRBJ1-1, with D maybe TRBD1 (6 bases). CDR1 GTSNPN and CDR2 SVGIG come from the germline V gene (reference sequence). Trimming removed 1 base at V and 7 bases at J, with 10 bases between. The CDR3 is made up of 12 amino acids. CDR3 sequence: CAWSAGDLEAFF. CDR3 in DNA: TGTGCCTGGAGTGCAGGGGATCTTGAAGCTTTCTTT.

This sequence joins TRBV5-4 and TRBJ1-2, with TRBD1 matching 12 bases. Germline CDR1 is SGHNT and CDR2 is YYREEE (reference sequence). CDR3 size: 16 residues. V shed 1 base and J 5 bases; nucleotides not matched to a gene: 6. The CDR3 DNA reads TGTGCCAGCAGCTTGTCCTCGGGACAGGGGGCGTATGGCTACACCTTC. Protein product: CASSLSSGQGAYGYTF.

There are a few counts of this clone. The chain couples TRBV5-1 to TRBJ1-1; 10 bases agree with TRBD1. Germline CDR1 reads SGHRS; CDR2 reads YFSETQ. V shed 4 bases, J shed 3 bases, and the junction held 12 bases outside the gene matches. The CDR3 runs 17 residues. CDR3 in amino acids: CASSAEWAGTGDTEAFF. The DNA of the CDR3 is TGCGCCAGCAGCGCGGAATGGGCCGGGACAGGGGACACTGAAGCTTTCTTT.

The CDR3 DNA sequence: TGTGCCAGCAGGGACAGGGGGGATACGCAGTATTTT. Protein: CASRDRGDTQYF. The chain uses TRBV19 and TRBJ2-3; 11 nucleotides line up with TRBD1. The germline CDR1 and CDR2 sequences are LNHDA and SQIVND (reference sequence). V trimming: 9 bases; J trimming: 6 bases; junction bases outside the gene matches: 2. The length of the CDR3 is 12 residues. Full variable domain (remainder filled in from reference TRBV19 and TRBJ2-3): DGGITQSPKYLFRKEGQNVTLSCEQNLNHDAMYWYRQDPGQGLRLIYYSQIVNDFQKGDIAEGYSVSREKKESFPLTVTSAQKNPTAFYLCASRDRGDTQYFGPGTRLTVL.